The 2 T cell receptor beta chains presented below share a single source sample, sequenced in a study of siplizumab effects on memory and regulatory T cells. Some clones are missing from TCRdb's copy, which holds only in-frame ones; the method was immunoSEQ multiplex PCR. Of about 52,000 clones detected, 95% to 98% appear once; the ten largest clones hold approximately 0.59%. Sequencing was done on a sample of naive CD4+ T cells sorted from blood. Receptor source: a human donor in good health.

V is TRBV18 and J is TRBJ1-1; D might be TRBD1 (5 bases). Germline CDR1 KGHSH, CDR2 LQKENI. V gave up 2 bases and J gave up 6 bases, with 13 bases separating them. The CDR3 loop spans 14 amino acids. The CDR3 protein is CASSPGGLAAEAFF. As DNA, the CDR3 is TGTGCCAGCTCACCAGGGGGTCTTGCGGCTGAAGCTTTCTTT.

The rearrangement joins TRBV18 to TRBJ2-7; tentative D call: TRBD2 (5 bases). CDR1 and CDR2 (germline): KGHSH, LQKENI. V was cut by 0 bases and J by 7 bases, with 16 bases left in between. This CDR3 comprises 15 residues. In DNA, the CDR3 is TGTGCCAGCTCACCACCGACCGCGGGCCTGTTTGAGCAGTACTTC. This translates into CASSPPTAGLFEQYF.